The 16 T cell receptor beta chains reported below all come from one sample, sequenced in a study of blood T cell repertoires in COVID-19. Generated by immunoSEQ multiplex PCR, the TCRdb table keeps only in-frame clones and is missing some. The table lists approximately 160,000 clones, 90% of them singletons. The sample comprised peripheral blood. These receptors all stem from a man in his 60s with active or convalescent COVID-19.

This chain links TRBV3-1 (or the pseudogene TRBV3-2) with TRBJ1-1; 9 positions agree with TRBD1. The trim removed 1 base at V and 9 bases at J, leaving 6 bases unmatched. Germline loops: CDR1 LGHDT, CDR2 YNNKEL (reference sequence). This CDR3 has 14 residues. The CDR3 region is CASSQVKGQGKAFF. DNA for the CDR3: TGTGCCAGCAGCCAAGTCAAGGGACAGGGAAAAGCTTTCTTT.

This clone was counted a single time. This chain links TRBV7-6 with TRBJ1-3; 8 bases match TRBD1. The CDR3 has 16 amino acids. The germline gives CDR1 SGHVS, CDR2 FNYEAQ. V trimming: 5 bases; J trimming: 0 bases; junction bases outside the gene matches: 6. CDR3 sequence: CASSSRTGRSGNTIYF. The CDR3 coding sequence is TGTGCCAGCAGCAGCCGGACAGGGCGCTCTGGAAACACCATATATTTT.

Written as DNA, the CDR3 is TGTGCCAGCAGCGTAGAGAGCACAGCCTACGAGCAGTACTTC. It codes for CASSVESTAYEQYF. This chain uses TRBV9 with TRBJ2-7; D is uncertain. Trimming shortened V by 0 bases and J by 2 bases, and 9 bases separated the two germline ends. Germline lookup yields CDR1 SGDLS and CDR2 YYNGEE. The CDR3 consists of 14 residues.

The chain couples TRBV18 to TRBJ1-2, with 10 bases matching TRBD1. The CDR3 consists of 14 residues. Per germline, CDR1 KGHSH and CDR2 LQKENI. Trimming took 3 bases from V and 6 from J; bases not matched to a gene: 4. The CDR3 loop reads CASSPGQGQDGYTF. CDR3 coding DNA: TGTGCCAGCTCACCGGGACAGGGGCAGGATGGCTACACCTTC.

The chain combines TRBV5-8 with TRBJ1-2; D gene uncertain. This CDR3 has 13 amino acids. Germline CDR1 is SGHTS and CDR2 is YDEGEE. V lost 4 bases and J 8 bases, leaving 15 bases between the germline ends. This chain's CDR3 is CASSPEIRGGYTF. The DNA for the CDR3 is TGTGCCAGCAGCCCAGAGATCCGGGGAGGCTACACCTTC.

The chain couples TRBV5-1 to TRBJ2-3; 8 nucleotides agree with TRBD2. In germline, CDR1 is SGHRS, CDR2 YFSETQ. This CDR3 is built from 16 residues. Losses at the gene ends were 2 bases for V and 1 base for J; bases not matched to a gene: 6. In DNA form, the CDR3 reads TGCGCCAGCAGCTTTGGGACTAGTCAGGGCACAGATACGCAGTATTTT. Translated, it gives CASSFGTSQGTDTQYF.

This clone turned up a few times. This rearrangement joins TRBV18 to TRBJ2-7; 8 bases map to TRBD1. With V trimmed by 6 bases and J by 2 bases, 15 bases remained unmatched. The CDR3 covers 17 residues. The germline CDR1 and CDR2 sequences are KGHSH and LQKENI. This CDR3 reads CASSVGAGGLTTYEQYF. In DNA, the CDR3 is TGTGCCAGCTCCGTGGGAGCAGGGGGCTTAACAACCTACGAGCAGTACTTC.

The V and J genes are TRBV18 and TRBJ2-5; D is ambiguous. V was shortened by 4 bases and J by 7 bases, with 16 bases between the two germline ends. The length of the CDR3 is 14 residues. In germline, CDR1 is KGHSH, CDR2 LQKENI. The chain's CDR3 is CASSLFTDRGTQYF. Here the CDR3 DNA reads TGTGCCAGCTCACTCTTTACCGACCGCGGGACCCAGTACTTC.

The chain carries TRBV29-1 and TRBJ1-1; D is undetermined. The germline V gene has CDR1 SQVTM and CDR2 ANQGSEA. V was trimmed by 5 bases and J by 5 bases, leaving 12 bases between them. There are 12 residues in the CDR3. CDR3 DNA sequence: TGCAGCGTTATGTCAGGCAAAACTGAAGCTTTCTTT. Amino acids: CSVMSGKTEAFF.

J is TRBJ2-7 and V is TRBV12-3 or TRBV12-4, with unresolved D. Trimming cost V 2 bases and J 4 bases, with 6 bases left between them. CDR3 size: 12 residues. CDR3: CASSLIGYEQYF. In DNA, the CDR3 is TGTGCCAGCAGTTTAATCGGGTACGAGCAGTACTTC.

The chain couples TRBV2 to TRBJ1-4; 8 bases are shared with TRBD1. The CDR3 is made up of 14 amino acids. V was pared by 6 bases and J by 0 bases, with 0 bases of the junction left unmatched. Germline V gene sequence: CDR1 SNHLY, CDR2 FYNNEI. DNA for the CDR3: TGTGCCAGCAGGGACAGGGCAACTAATGAAAAACTGTTTTTT. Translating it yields CASRDRATNEKLFF.

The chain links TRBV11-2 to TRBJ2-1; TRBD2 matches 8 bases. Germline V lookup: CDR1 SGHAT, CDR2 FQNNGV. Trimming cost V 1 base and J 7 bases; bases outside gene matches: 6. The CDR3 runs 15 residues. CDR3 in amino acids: CASSLVLAGWNEQFF. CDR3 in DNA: TGTGCCAGCAGCTTAGTATTAGCGGGATGGAATGAGCAGTTCTTC.

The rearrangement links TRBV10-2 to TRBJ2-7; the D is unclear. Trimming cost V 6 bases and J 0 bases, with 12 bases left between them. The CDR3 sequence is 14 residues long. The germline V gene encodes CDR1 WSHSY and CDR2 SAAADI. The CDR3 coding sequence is TGCGCCAGCAGAGCACTGTCGAGCTCCTACGAGCAGTACTTC. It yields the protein CASRALSSSYEQYF.

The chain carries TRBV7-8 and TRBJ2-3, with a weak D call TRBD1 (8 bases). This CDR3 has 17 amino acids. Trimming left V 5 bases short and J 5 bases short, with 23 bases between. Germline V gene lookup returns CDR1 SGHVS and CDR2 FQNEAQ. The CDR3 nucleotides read TGTGCCAGCAGCGTCGGGACAGGCGGGAGAGCGAAAGATACGCAGTATTTT. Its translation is CASSVGTGGRAKDTQYF. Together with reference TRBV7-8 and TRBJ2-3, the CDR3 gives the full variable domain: GAGVSQSPRYKVAKRGQDVALRCDPISGHVSLFWYQQALGQGPEFLTYFQNEAQLDKSGLPSDRFFAERPEGSVSTLKIQRTQQEDSAVYLCASSVGTGGRAKDTQYFGPGTRLTVL.

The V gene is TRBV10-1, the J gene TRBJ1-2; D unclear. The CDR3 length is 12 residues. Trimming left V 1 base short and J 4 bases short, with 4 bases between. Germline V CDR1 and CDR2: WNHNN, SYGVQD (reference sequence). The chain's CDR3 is CASSEYSYGYTF. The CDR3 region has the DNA TGCGCCAGCAGTGAGTACAGCTATGGCTACACCTTC.

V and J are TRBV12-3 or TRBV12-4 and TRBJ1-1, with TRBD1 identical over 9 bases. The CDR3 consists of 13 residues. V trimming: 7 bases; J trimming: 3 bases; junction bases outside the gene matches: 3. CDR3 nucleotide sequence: TGTGCCAGCACTAGGACAGGGGACACTGAAGCTTTCTTT. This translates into CASTRTGDTEAFF.